These 26 T cell receptor beta chains were sequenced from one sample in a study of shared clonotypes between healthy human individuals. Generated by immunoSEQ multiplex PCR, the TCRdb table keeps only in-frame clones and is missing some. Found here are 2 million to 2.5 million clones, approximately 95% of them singletons; the top ten hold 0.1% to 0.15%. Specimen: naive CD4+ T cells sorted from blood. Subset of the sample: CD45RA+ positively selected. Receptors were obtained from a man aged 18 to 29 in good health.

CDR3 sequence (DNA): TGTGCCAGCTATCGTCCGGGACAGGGCTCCTACAATGAGCAGTTCTTC. It is translated as CASYRPGQGSYNEQFF. The chain joins TRBV2 to TRBJ2-1; 9 bases are shared with TRBD1. Unmatched junction bases numbered 8, after V lost 8 bases and J lost 0 bases. Germline assignment: CDR1 SNHLY and CDR2 FYNNEI. The CDR3 loop spans 16 amino acids. Full variable domain (remainder filled in from reference TRBV2 and TRBJ2-1): EPEVTQTPSHQVTQMGQEVILRCVPISNHLYFYWYRQILGQKVEFLVSFYNNEISEKSEIFDDQFSVERPDGSNFTLKIRSTKLEDSAMYFCASYRPGQGSYNEQFFGPGTRLTVL.

The gene calls are TRBV7-2 and TRBJ2-7; TRBD1 agrees at 9 bases. V was pared by 2 bases and J by 6 bases, with 5 bases of the junction left unmatched. This CDR3 has 14 residues. Germline CDR1 SGHTA, CDR2 FQGNSA. The CDR3 loop reads CASSLNRGHFEQYF. The CDR3 DNA is TGTGCCAGCAGCTTAAACAGGGGGCATTTCGAGCAGTACTTC.

V and J are TRBV5-3 and TRBJ1-4, with D unclear. Being an ORF, TRBV5-3 has a function that is uncertain. The CDR3 is 15 residues long. Trimming pared 0 bases from V and 5 bases from J, leaving 11 bases between. CDR3 residues: CARSLEGSSNEKLFF. CDR3 nucleotide sequence: TGTGCCAGAAGCTTGGAGGGCAGTTCAAATGAAAAACTGTTTTTT.

The V and J genes are TRBV2 and TRBJ2-1; D is perhaps TRBD2 (5 bases). CDR3 size: 13 residues. The germline V gene has CDR1 SNHLY and CDR2 FYNNEI. V gave up 6 bases and J gave up 5 bases, with 11 bases separating them. The CDR3 sequence is CASSRLLNNEQFF. In DNA form, the CDR3 reads TGTGCCAGCAGCAGACTATTGAACAATGAGCAGTTCTTC.

The gene calls are TRBV18 and TRBJ1-3; 7 bases line up with TRBD1. The CDR3 length is 14 residues. J gave up 9 bases and V 6 bases, and 11 bases lay outside the gene matches. Per germline, CDR1 KGHSH and CDR2 LQKENI. CDR3 region: CASSRDSAGGTIYF. DNA of the CDR3: TGTGCCAGCTCTCGGGACAGCGCCGGAGGCACCATATATTTT.

This rearrangement joins TRBV7-9 to TRBJ1-4, with a weak D call TRBD1 (5 bases). The V gene's germline CDR1 is SEHNR and CDR2 FQNEAQ (reference sequence). V lost 7 bases and J 13 bases, leaving 22 bases between the germline ends. There are 14 residues in the CDR3. CDR3 residues: CASTYRDSPTRLFF. Here the CDR3 DNA reads TGTGCCAGCACATACCGAGACAGTCCGACGAGACTGTTTTTT.

This clone appeared once. The chain recombines TRBV7-2 with TRBJ1-2, with D maybe TRBD1 (5 bases). Germline assignment: CDR1 SGHTA and CDR2 FQGNSA. The CDR3 spans 14 residues. Trimming took 5 bases from V and 3 from J, leaving 13 bases between them. The CDR3 DNA is TGTGCCAGCAGCCCCGGGACGCAGGACTATGGCTACACCTTC. Its translation: CASSPGTQDYGYTF.

This clone has only one observation. The chain is built from TRBV9 and TRBJ1-4; D remains unclear. The CDR3 extends over 15 amino acids. Trimming took off 0 bases at V and 3 bases at J, with 9 bases between the two ends. Germline CDR1 and CDR2: SGDLS and YYNGEE. DNA for the CDR3: TGTGCCAGCAGCGTAGAGCCAACGTCTAATGAAAAACTGTTTTTT. Residues: CASSVEPTSNEKLFF. The variable domain in full, completed from reference TRBV9 and TRBJ1-4, reads DSGVTQTPKHLITATGQRVTLRCSPRSGDLSVYWYQQSLDQGLQFLIQYYNGEERAKGNILERFSAQQFPDLHSELNLSSLELGDSALYFCASSVEPTSNEKLFFGSGTQLSVL.

The chain combines TRBV30 with TRBJ1-2; D gene unclear. Germline lookup yields CDR1 GTSNPN and CDR2 SVGIG (reference sequence). The CDR3 runs 11 residues. V lost 8 bases and J lost 2, with 9 bases in between. This chain's CDR3 is CAMYKNYGYTF. In DNA, the CDR3 is TGTGCCATGTACAAGAACTATGGCTACACCTTC.

This rearrangement joins TRBV6-1 to TRBJ2-4; possible D gene TRBD1, 6 bases. This CDR3 has 14 amino acids. Germline CDR1 is MNHNS and CDR2 is SASEGT. Trimming pared 1 base from V and 6 bases from J, leaving 10 bases between. The CDR3 region is CASSEVGAGNIQYF. In DNA, the CDR3 is TGTGCCAGCAGTGAAGTGGGGGCCGGAAACATTCAGTACTTC.

The CDR3 region is CAWKGDVAEAFF. CDR3 DNA: TGTGCCTGGAAAGGGGATGTCGCTGAAGCTTTCTTT. The chain uses TRBV30 and TRBJ1-1, with D tentatively TRBD1 (5 bases). Looked up from germline, CDR1 is GTSNPN and CDR2 is SVGIG (reference sequence). The length of the CDR3 is 12 residues. V shed 4 bases and J shed 6 bases, with 12 bases lying between them.

The chain recombines TRBV4-1 with TRBJ2-2, with D tentatively TRBD2 (5 bases). Trimming pared 6 bases from V and 0 bases from J, leaving 20 bases between. Germline CDR1 MGHRA, CDR2 YSYEKL. This CDR3 is 18 amino acids long. CDR3 nucleotides: TGCGCCAGCAGGGATCCGGTCGGAGGACGGGCGAACACCGGGGAGCTGTTTTTT. This gives the protein CASRDPVGGRANTGELFF.

The gene calls are TRBV29-1 and TRBJ2-7; D uncertain. Between the trimmed V and J ends, which lost 2 bases and 2 bases, there was a span of 4 bases. This CDR3 has 11 residues. Germline assignment: CDR1 SQVTM and CDR2 ANQGSEA. CDR3 coding DNA: TGCAGCGTTGAACAGACCTACGAGCAGTACTTC. Translating it yields CSVEQTYEQYF.

The V call is TRBV28, the J call TRBJ1-2, with no clear D. Deletions cut 5 bases from V and 6 bases from J, with 13 bases between. CDR1 is MDHEN and CDR2 is SYDVKM in the germline V gene. This CDR3 has 13 amino acids. CDR3 in DNA: TGTGCCAGCAGTCTACCAACCGGGGATGGCTACACCTTC. Translating it yields CASSLPTGDGYTF.

The chain links TRBV18 to TRBJ1-1; D remains ambiguous. The CDR3 extends over 16 amino acids. The V and J ends lost 2 bases and 0 bases respectively, with 13 bases between them. From germline, CDR1 is KGHSH and CDR2 LQKENI. CDR3 sequence (DNA): TGTGCCAGCTCACCAACCCTACAGTCTTTGAACACTGAAGCTTTCTTT. Its translation: CASSPTLQSLNTEAFF.

This chain joins TRBV5-6 and TRBJ1-1, with 8 nucleotides matching TRBD1. Germline V gene lookup returns CDR1 SGHDT and CDR2 YYEEEE. This CDR3 comprises 15 residues. V trimming: 1 base; J trimming: 5 bases; junction bases outside the gene matches: 7. CDR3 loop: CASSLPQGAITEAFF. As DNA, the CDR3 is TGTGCCAGCAGCTTGCCCCAGGGGGCTATAACTGAAGCTTTCTTT.

This clone was observed once. The rearrangement links TRBV9 to TRBJ2-2; D ambiguous. Trimming pared 0 bases from V and 0 bases from J, leaving 9 bases between. Germline V gene data show CDR1 as SGDLS and CDR2 as YYNGEE. The CDR3 has 16 residues. The DNA of the CDR3 is TGTGCCAGCAGCGTAGACCATCCCCCGAACACCGGGGAGCTGTTTTTT. Residues: CASSVDHPPNTGELFF.

V gene TRBV10-3 combines with J gene TRBJ2-1, with D possibly TRBD2 on 6 matching bases. The CDR3 is 13 amino acids. Trimming removed 6 bases at V and 5 bases at J, with 11 bases between. CDR1 and CDR2 (germline): ENHRY, SYGVKD. The CDR3 spells CAISEWGDNEQFF. The CDR3 nucleotides read TGTGCCATCAGCGAATGGGGGGACAATGAGCAGTTCTTC.

This rearrangement joins TRBV28 to TRBJ1-1; D unclear. V was clipped by 3 bases and J by 6 bases, with 5 bases between them. The germline gives CDR1 MDHEN, CDR2 SYDVKM. The CDR3 sequence is 11 residues long. In DNA, the CDR3 is TGTGCCAGCAGTTTGCAGGCTGAAGCTTTCTTT. This encodes CASSLQAEAFF.

The chain combines TRBV4-2 with TRBJ1-1; possible D gene TRBD1, 6 bases. The germline CDR1 and CDR2 sequences are LGHNA and YNFKEQ. The CDR3 has 15 amino acids. The germline V and J ends were trimmed by 1 base and 0 bases, with 9 bases remaining between them. CDR3 in DNA: TGTGCCAGCAGCCAAGGACGGGACATGAACACTGAAGCTTTCTTT. This codes for CASSQGRDMNTEAFF.

V gene TRBV5-6 combines with J gene TRBJ1-5; no clear D gene. The length of the CDR3 is 15 residues. The germline V and J ends were trimmed by 0 bases and 1 base, with 8 bases remaining between them. Germline CDR1 and CDR2: SGHDT and YYEEEE. The CDR3 DNA follows: TGTGCCAGCAGCTTGGCCGCCCAAAGCAATCAGCCCCAGCATTTT. Residues: CASSLAAQSNQPQHF. Together with reference TRBV5-6 and TRBJ1-5, the CDR3 gives the full variable domain: DAGVTQSPTHLIKTRGQQVTLRCSPKSGHDTVSWYQQALGQGPQFIFQYYEEEERQRGNFPDRFSGHQFPNYSSELNVNALLLGDSALYLCASSLAAQSNQPQHFGDGTRLSIL.

The chain has TRBV29-1 and TRBJ1-2; D remains ambiguous. Looked up from germline, CDR1 is SQVTM and CDR2 is ANQGSEA. Trimming pared 5 bases from V and 7 bases from J, leaving 11 bases between. This CDR3 has 11 amino acids. For the CDR3, the DNA is TGCAGCGTTTATTCTGGACGTGGCTACACCTTC. It yields the protein CSVYSGRGYTF.

The rearrangement joins TRBV15 to TRBJ2-5, with TRBD2 as a possible D gene (6 bases). The CDR3 spans 14 residues. The germline CDR1 and CDR2 sequences are LNHNV and YYDKDF (reference sequence). Trimming pared 0 bases from V and 5 bases from J, leaving 10 bases between. This chain's CDR3 is CATSRDRGKETQYF. The CDR3 DNA reads as TGTGCCACCAGCAGAGATCGCGGGAAGGAGACCCAGTACTTC.

V gene TRBV18 combines with J gene TRBJ2-1; 11 bases match TRBD2. V shed 3 bases and J 6 bases; nucleotides not matched to a gene: 10. The germline CDR1 and CDR2 sequences are KGHSH and LQKENI. The CDR3 runs to 17 residues. The CDR3 nucleotides are TGTGCCAGCTCACCTGTAGCGGGGGGGCAGGTACGCAATGAGCAGTTCTTC. As protein: CASSPVAGGQVRNEQFF.

The chain links TRBV30 to TRBJ1-2; a weak D match, TRBD1 (6 bases). This CDR3 contains 15 residues. The V end lost 1 base, the J end lost 3 bases, and 15 bases lay between the germline ends. Germline V gene sequence: CDR1 GTSNPN, CDR2 SVGIG (reference sequence). The CDR3 here is CAWSGGRGVYYGYTF. In DNA form, the CDR3 reads TGTGCCTGGAGTGGAGGCAGGGGTGTTTACTATGGCTACACCTTC.

V usage is TRBV14 and J usage is TRBJ2-2; TRBD1 is a possible D gene (6 bases). Trimming pared 4 bases from V and 6 bases from J, leaving 15 bases between. There are 15 residues in the CDR3. From germline, CDR1 is SGHDN and CDR2 FVKESK. CDR3 DNA: TGTGCCAGCAGCCTAAACAGGGTTCTGGCCGGGGAGCTGTTTTTT. It is translated as CASSLNRVLAGELFF.